These T cell receptor beta chains were read from a single sample in a study of blood T cell repertoires in COVID-19. This table comes from immunoSEQ multiplex PCR, and its TCRdb copy is limited to in-frame clones, with some not included. The sample lists 300,000 to 400,000 clones, about 88% occurring once. The sample consisted of PBMCs or T cells enriched from blood (not recorded which). All receptors derive from a woman aged 25 to 39 who had recovered from COVID-19. The CDR3 runs from the conserved cysteine through the conserved F or W. The D gene is left open where the match is weak. Rows give clone size only sometimes, using once, few, many, or a class for an expanded clone.

J: TRBJ1-2; size: once; D: NA; V: TRBV24-1; CDR3: CATSDSRNYGYTF; DNA: TGTGCCACCAGTGATTCCCGTAACTATGGCTACACCTTC
J: TRBJ1-1; size: NA; D: NA; V: TRBV19; CDR3: CASSMAGGYTEAFF; DNA: TGTGCCAGTAGTATGGCCGGGGGTTATACTGAAGCTTTCTTT
J: TRBJ2-3; size: NA; D: TRBD2; V: TRBV24-1; CDR3: CATSDPILAGGRTSTDTQYF; DNA: TGTGCCACCAGTGATCCAATACTAGCGGGGGGGAGGACTAGCACAGATACGCAGTATTTT
J: TRBJ2-2; size: few; D: TRBD2; V: TRBV6-2/TRBV6-3; CDR3: CASSIAGGNTGELFF; DNA: TGTGCCAGCAGCATAGCGGGGGGGAACACCGGGGAGCTGTTTTTT
J: TRBJ2-7; size: NA; D: TRBD1; V: TRBV28; CDR3: CASSAPPTGTGFSEQYF; DNA: TGTGCCAGCAGTGCGCCTCCTACCGGGACAGGGTTCTCCGAGCAGTACTTC
J: TRBJ2-3; size: NA; D: TRBD1; V: TRBV5-1; CDR3: CASSLDPGQPTDTQYF; DNA: TGCGCCAGCAGCTTGGACCCGGGACAGCCCACAGATACGCAGTATTTT
J: TRBJ2-7; size: NA; D: NA; V: TRBV28; CDR3: CASSRSRQFATIGGDEQYF; DNA: TGTGCCAGCAGTCGAAGTCGGCAGTTCGCTACGATTGGGGGCGACGAACAGTACTTC
J: TRBJ1-4; size: NA; D: TRBD1; V: TRBV19; CDR3: CASSHQTGGNEKLFF; DNA: TGTGCCAGTAGCCACCAGACAGGGGGTAATGAAAAACTGTTTTTT
J: TRBJ2-3; size: NA; D: NA; V: TRBV25-1; CDR3: CASSETWGGLSTDTQYF; DNA: TGTGCCAGCAGCGAGACCTGGGGGGGCCTTAGCACAGATACGCAGTATTTT
J: TRBJ1-6; size: NA; D: NA; V: TRBV4-2; CDR3: CASSQDIGSGNSPLHF; DNA: TGTGCCAGCAGCCAAGATATTGGGTCGGGAAATTCACCCCTCCACTTT
J: TRBJ2-7; size: NA; D: NA; V: TRBV29-1; CDR3: CSVELVQGSYEQYF; DNA: TGCAGCGTTGAACTCGTTCAGGGGAGCTACGAGCAGTACTTC
J: TRBJ2-2; size: NA; D: TRBD1; V: TRBV11-3; CDR3: CASSTGVVGELFF; DNA: TGTGCCAGCAGCACAGGGGTGGTGGGGGAGCTGTTTTTT
J: TRBJ2-7; size: NA; D: NA; V: TRBV13; CDR3: CASSHSYEQYF; DNA: TGTGCCAGCAGCCACTCCTACGAGCAGTACTTC
J: TRBJ2-2; size: NA; D: NA; V: TRBV4-1; CDR3: CASSQGQRPDSNTGELFF; DNA: TGCGCCAGCAGCCAAGGTCAGCGTCCGGACAGCAACACCGGGGAGCTGTTTTTT
J: TRBJ2-2; size: NA; D: TRBD1; V: TRBV27; CDR3: CASSFTGGTGELFF; DNA: TGTGCCAGCAGTTTTACAGGGGGCACCGGGGAGCTGTTTTTT
J: TRBJ2-3; size: NA; D: NA; V: TRBV5-6; CDR3: CASSPRRVSDTQYF; DNA: TGTGCCAGCAGCCCCCGCCGGGTTTCAGATACGCAGTATTTT
J: TRBJ2-7; size: NA; D: NA; V: TRBV19; CDR3: CASSNRAPYEQYF; DNA: TGTGCCAGTAGTAACAGGGCCCCCTACGAGCAGTACTTC
J: TRBJ2-3; size: NA; D: TRBD2; V: TRBV5-4; CDR3: CASSFKASGSTDTQYF; DNA: TGTGCCAGCAGCTTCAAGGCTAGCGGTAGCACAGATACGCAGTATTTT
J: TRBJ2-3; size: NA; D: TRBD1; V: TRBV5-1; CDR3: CASRPGQGGTDTQYF; DNA: TGCGCCAGCCGCCCTGGACAGGGGGGCACAGATACGCAGTATTTT
J: TRBJ1-2; size: NA; D: TRBD1; V: TRBV7-6; CDR3: CASSPQGAYGYTF; DNA: TGTGCCAGCAGCCCACAGGGGGCGTATGGCTACACCTTC
J: TRBJ2-3; size: once; D: TRBD2; V: TRBV3-1/TRBV3-2; CDR3: CASSQQRGFTDTQYF; DNA: TGTGCCAGCAGCCAACAGCGGGGGTTCACAGATACGCAGTATTTT
J: TRBJ1-2; size: NA; D: TRBD1; V: TRBV5-1; CDR3: CASSLGTGGSYGYTF; DNA: TGCGCCAGCAGCTTAGGGACAGGGGGATCGTATGGCTACACCTTC
J: TRBJ2-7; size: NA; D: TRBD2; V: TRBV7-6; CDR3: CASSLGTSGSYEQYF; DNA: TGTGCCAGCAGCTTAGGGACTAGCGGTTCCTACGAGCAGTACTTC
J: TRBJ2-7; size: NA; D: NA; V: TRBV30; CDR3: CAWSVRRAADSYEQYF; DNA: TGTGCCTGGAGTGTACGGAGGGCAGCCGATTCCTACGAGCAGTACTTC
J: TRBJ2-7; size: NA; D: NA; V: TRBV10-3; CDR3: CAISETGDYEQYF; DNA: TGTGCCATCAGTGAGACAGGAGACTACGAGCAGTACTTC
J: TRBJ2-7; size: NA; D: NA; V: TRBV7-2; CDR3: CASSPGGQKSYEQYF; DNA: TGTGCCAGCAGCCCAGGTGGGCAGAAAAGCTACGAGCAGTACTTC
J: TRBJ1-2; size: NA; D: TRBD1; V: TRBV27; CDR3: CASSSGTAYGYTF; DNA: TGTGCCAGCAGCTCCGGGACAGCCTATGGCTACACCTTC
J: TRBJ1-1; size: NA; D: NA; V: TRBV18; CDR3: CASSPEQGVNTEAFF; DNA: TGTGCCAGCTCACCCGAACAGGGCGTGAACACTGAAGCTTTCTTT
J: TRBJ2-1; size: NA; D: TRBD2; V: TRBV5-4; CDR3: CASSPPGGGVYNEQFF; DNA: TGTGCCAGCAGCCCCCCTGGCGGGGGGGTCTACAATGAGCAGTTCTTC
J: TRBJ2-7; size: once; D: TRBD2; V: TRBV7-8; CDR3: CASSFMGGGNYEQYF; DNA: TGTGCCAGCAGCTTTATGGGCGGGGGGAACTACGAGCAGTACTTC
J: TRBJ2-7; size: NA; D: TRBD2; V: TRBV28; CDR3: CASSLVGGGGYAHPSYEQYF; DNA: TGTGCCAGCAGTTTAGTGGGTGGCGGGGGGTATGCGCACCCCTCCTACGAGCAGTACTTC
J: TRBJ1-1; size: NA; D: NA; V: TRBV6-1; CDR3: CASSDMVSGMSEAFF; DNA: TGTGCCAGCAGTGATATGGTTTCAGGGATGTCTGAAGCTTTCTTT
J: TRBJ2-7; size: NA; D: NA; V: TRBV2; CDR3: CASTPGDGYEQYF; DNA: TGTGCCAGTACCCCAGGGGACGGCTACGAGCAGTACTTC
J: TRBJ1-4; size: NA; D: NA; V: TRBV7-2; CDR3: CASSLVKTVNEKLFF; DNA: TGTGCCAGCAGCTTAGTAAAGACAGTGAATGAAAAACTGTTTTTT
J: TRBJ2-1; size: NA; D: NA; V: TRBV6-2/TRBV6-3; CDR3: CASSTSSYNEQFF; DNA: TGTGCCAGCAGCACTAGCTCCTACAATGAGCAGTTCTTC
J: TRBJ1-4; size: NA; D: NA; V: TRBV9; CDR3: CASSPRTSTNEKLFF; DNA: TGTGCCAGCAGCCCTCGGACATCAACTAATGAAAAACTGTTTTTT
J: TRBJ2-1; size: few; D: NA; V: TRBV6-1; CDR3: CASSEWHLMNEQFF; DNA: TGTGCCAGCAGTGAATGGCACCTCATGAATGAGCAGTTCTTC
J: TRBJ1-1; size: NA; D: TRBD1; V: TRBV19; CDR3: CASSISGTGNTEAFF; DNA: TGTGCCAGTAGTATCTCCGGGACAGGGAACACTGAAGCTTTCTTT
J: TRBJ2-1; size: NA; D: TRBD2; V: TRBV2; CDR3: CASSETLLAGGYNEQFF; DNA: TGTGCCAGCAGTGAAACTTTATTAGCGGGGGGGTACAATGAGCAGTTCTTC
J: TRBJ1-2; size: NA; D: TRBD1; V: TRBV7-8; CDR3: CASSRTGGTYYGYTF; DNA: TGTGCCAGCAGCCGAACAGGGGGAACCTACTATGGCTACACCTTC
J: TRBJ1-6; size: NA; D: NA; V: TRBV12-5; CDR3: CASGLGGRESPLHF; DNA: TGTGCTAGTGGTTTGGGCGGCAGGGAATCACCCCTCCACTTT
J: TRBJ1-6; size: once; D: NA; V: TRBV10-2; CDR3: CASSSNYVGPLHF; DNA: TGCGCCAGCAGTTCAAACTACGTGGGACCCCTCCACTTT
J: TRBJ1-4; size: NA; D: TRBD1; V: TRBV5-1; CDR3: CASSLAEGAVEKLFF; DNA: TGCGCCAGCAGCTTGGCCGAGGGGGCGGTGGAAAAACTGTTTTTT
J: TRBJ1-1; size: NA; D: NA; V: TRBV15; CDR3: CATGRQPNTEAFF; DNA: TGTGCCACCGGGAGGCAGCCGAACACTGAAGCTTTCTTT
J: TRBJ1-3; size: NA; D: TRBD1; V: TRBV2; CDR3: CASSERQGEGTIYF; DNA: TGTGCCAGCAGTGAAAGACAGGGAGAAGGGACCATATATTTT
J: TRBJ1-2; size: NA; D: TRBD1; V: TRBV28; CDR3: CASSKAGTGVGYTF; DNA: TGTGCCAGCAGTAAAGCCGGGACAGGGGTTGGCTACACCTTC